This T cell receptor (beta chain) was recorded in a study of T-cell reconstitution after alpha-beta-depleted transplantation in children (dated by TCRdb to 2016 to 2017). Regarding the research as a whole: Using TCR repertoire profiling, the study followed T-cell immune reconstitution in a quantitative way in children after TCRalphabeta/CD19-depleted allogeneic hematopoietic cell transplantation. What the authors observed across the whole study: Over the following months the frequencies of hyperexpanded clones went down, and after one year T-cell counts and TCRbeta diversity were mostly credited to newly produced T cells. In some patients, the high TCRbeta diversity seen at day 60 was put down to recipient T cells and intrathymic progenitors that had survived conditioning. The apparently early alphabetaT-cell count recovery about two months after transplant was reportedly dependent on only several hundred rapidly expanded clones derived from non-depleted graft cells.

Taken from the germline V gene, the CDR1 and CDR2 loops are SGHRS and YFSETQ. Ends trimmed: V by 0 bases, J by 2 bases; bases unmatched to a gene: 12. The CDR3 measures 18 amino acids from cysteine to phenylalanine. Just CDR3 DNA is preserved here, 54 bases in frame from base 1. Read against the paper, the sample's time point label means: day 60 (about 2 months) after transplantation. The treatment or condition label, as the study defines it: allogeneic hematopoietic cell transplantation with graft depleted of TCRalphabeta T cells and CD19 B cells. TCRalphabeta/CD19-depleted allogeneic hematopoietic cell grafts were given to the transplant recipients, all of whom were children. The method behind the library was PCR. The run used an Illumina HiSeq 2500. TCR library preparation used molecular barcoding, with unique molecular identifiers applied to normalize quantification of the TCRbeta repertoire. In-frame beta chains were kept once TCRdb had trimmed the public reads at Q25 with fastp and called clones with MiXCR. Duplicate CDR3 protein sequences are folded into a single record with the most common DNA and genes. Present in this sample are roughly 100,000 distinct CDR3 sequences, approximately 6% of which were seen just once. The ten largest clones capture roughly 5.5% of the sample.

This clonotype was seen many times. Its antigen target is currently unknown. Base quality data are lacking; no much larger clone is found one base away. The TCR was taken from a female patient under 10 years old who had a stem cell transplant for Fanconi anemia, so the T cells may come from the graft donor. The material was PBMCs, mostly from graft donor cells, obtained 60 days after TCRalphabeta/CD19-depleted stem cell transplant. This sequence uses TRBV5-1 and TRBJ2-5; the central 8 bases match TRBD2. The nucleotides are TGCGCCAGCAGCTTGGCCCTCAGTAGCGGGGTTACTCAAGAGACCCAGTACTTC. Protein translation: CASSLALSSGVTQETQYF.